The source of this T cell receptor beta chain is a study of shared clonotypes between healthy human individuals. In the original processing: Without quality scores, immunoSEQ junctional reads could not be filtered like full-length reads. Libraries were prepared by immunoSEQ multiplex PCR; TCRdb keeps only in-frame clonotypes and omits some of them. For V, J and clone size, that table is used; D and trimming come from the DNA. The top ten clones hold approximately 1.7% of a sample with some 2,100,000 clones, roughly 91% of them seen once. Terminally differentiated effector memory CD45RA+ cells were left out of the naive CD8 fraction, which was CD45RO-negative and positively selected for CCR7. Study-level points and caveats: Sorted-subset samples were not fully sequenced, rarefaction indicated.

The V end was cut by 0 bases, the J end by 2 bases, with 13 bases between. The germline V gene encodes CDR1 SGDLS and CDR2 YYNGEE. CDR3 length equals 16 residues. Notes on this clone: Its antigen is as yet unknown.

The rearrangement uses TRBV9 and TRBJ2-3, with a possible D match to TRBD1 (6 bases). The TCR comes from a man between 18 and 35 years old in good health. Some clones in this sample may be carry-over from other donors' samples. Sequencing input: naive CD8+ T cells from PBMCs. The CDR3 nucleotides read TGTGCCAGCAGCGTAGCTACGAGACAGGACACAGATACGCAGTATTTT. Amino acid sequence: CASSVATRQDTDTQYF.